This entry describes one TCR beta chain. This sample is drawn from a study of blood T cell repertoires in COVID-19. Study overall: The United States, Italy and Spain supplied acute and convalescent COVID-19 samples.

The germline gives CDR1 MNHEY, CDR2 SVGAGI. This CDR3 spans 14 amino acids. The V and J ends lost 6 bases and 1 base respectively, with 11 bases between them. Profiled with immunoSEQ multiplex PCR; TCRdb holds only in-frame clones, not every one. The sample includes under 100,000 clones, 89% of them seen just once. The V gene is TRBV6-5, the J gene TRBJ2-3, with D perhaps matching TRBD2 (5 bases). Material for sequencing was peripheral blood. The origin of this receptor is an older woman with acute or convalescent COVID-19. CDR3 nucleotides: TGTGCCAGCAGGCGGGTTGGGGGCACAGATACGCAGTATTTT. Translating gives CASRRVGGTDTQYF.